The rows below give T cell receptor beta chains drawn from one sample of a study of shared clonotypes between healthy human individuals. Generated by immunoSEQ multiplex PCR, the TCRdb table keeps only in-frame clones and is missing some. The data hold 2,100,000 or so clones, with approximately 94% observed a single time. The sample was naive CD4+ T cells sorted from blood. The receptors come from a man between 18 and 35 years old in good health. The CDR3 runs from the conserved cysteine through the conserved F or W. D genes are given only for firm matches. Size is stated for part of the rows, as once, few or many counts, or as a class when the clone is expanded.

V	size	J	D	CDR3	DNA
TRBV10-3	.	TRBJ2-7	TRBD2	CAISESIGRAGGRYEQYF	TGTGCCATCAGTGAGTCGATAGGGCGAGCGGGGGGGCGTTACGAGCAGTACTTC
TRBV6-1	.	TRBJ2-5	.	CAGRGTLLETQYF	TGTGCCGGCAGGGGGACTCTACTCGAGACCCAGTACTTC
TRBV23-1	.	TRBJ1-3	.	CASSPKGGSGNTIYF	TGCGCCAGCAGCCCGAAGGGGGGGTCTGGAAACACCATATATTTT
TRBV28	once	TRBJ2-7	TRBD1	CASSYSDRQNYEQYF	TGTGCCAGCAGTTATTCGGACAGGCAGAACTACGAGCAGTACTTC
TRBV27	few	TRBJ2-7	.	CASSLWQGLAYEQYF	TGTGCCAGCAGTTTATGGCAGGGATTAGCGTACGAGCAGTACTTC
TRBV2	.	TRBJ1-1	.	CASSPYTEAFF	TGTGCCAGCAGCCCCTACACTGAAGCTTTCTTT
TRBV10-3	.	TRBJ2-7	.	CASSPYTSYEQYF	TGTGCCAGTTCCCCGTACACCTCCTACGAGCAGTACTTC
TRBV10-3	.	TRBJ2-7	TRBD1	CAISAGTESYEQYF	TGTGCCATCAGTGCCGGGACAGAATCTTACGAGCAGTACTTC
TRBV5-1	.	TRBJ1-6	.	CASSLGDVGLQSPLHF	TGCGCCAGCAGCTTGGGAGACGTAGGACTGCAATCACCCCTCCACTTT
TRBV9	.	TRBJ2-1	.	CASSVAVRNEHEQFF	TGTGCCAGCAGCGTAGCCGTCCGTAATGAGCATGAGCAGTTCTTC
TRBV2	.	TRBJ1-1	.	CASSSTGMNTEAFF	TGTGCCAGCAGTTCCACAGGGATGAACACTGAAGCTTTCTTT
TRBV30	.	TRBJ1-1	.	CAWSSQGIGNTEAFF	TGTGCCTGGAGTTCCCAGGGAATTGGGAACACTGAAGCTTTCTTT
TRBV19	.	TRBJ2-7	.	CASGLGGPYEQYF	TGTGCCAGTGGACTAGGGGGGCCCTACGAGCAGTACTTC
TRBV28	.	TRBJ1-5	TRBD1	CASSQIDRDDQPQHF	TGTGCCAGCAGCCAGATTGACAGGGACGATCAGCCCCAGCATTTT
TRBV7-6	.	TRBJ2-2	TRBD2	CASSFSGGTGELFF	TGTGCCAGCAGCTTTAGCGGGGGCACCGGGGAGCTGTTTTTT
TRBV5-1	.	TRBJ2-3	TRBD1	CASSLSGQGIDTQYF	TGCGCCAGCAGCTTATCGGGACAGGGGATAGATACGCAGTATTTT
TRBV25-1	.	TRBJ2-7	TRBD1	CASRGQGSSYEQYF	TGTGCCAGTAGAGGACAGGGGTCCTCCTACGAGCAGTACTTC
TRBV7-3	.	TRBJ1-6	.	CASSHTNSPLHF	TGTGCCAGCAGTCACACGAATTCACCCCTCCACTTT
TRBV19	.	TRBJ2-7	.	CASSTGHGALYEQYF	TGTGCCAGTAGTACGGGACACGGAGCGTTGTACGAGCAGTACTTC
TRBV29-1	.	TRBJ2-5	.	CSVEAVGETQYF	TGCAGCGTTGAAGCGGTGGGAGAGACCCAGTACTTC
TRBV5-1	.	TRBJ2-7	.	CASSLAQGSGTYEQYF	TGCGCCAGCAGCTTGGCCCAGGGGAGCGGGACCTACGAGCAGTACTTC
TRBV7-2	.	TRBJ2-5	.	CASSGSWTQETQYF	TGTGCCAGCAGCGGCAGCTGGACCCAAGAGACCCAGTACTTC
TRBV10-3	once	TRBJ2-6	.	CAISAESGANVLTF	TGTGCCATCAGTGCTGAATCTGGGGCCAACGTCCTGACTTTC
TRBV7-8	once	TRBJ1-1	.	CASSPWDKVNTEAFF	TGTGCCAGCAGCCCATGGGACAAAGTGAACACTGAAGCTTTCTTT
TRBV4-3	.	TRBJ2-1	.	CASSQDLPAYNEQFF	TGCGCCAGCAGCCAAGATCTTCCGGCATACAATGAGCAGTTCTTC
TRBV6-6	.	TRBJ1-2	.	CASSYDSQYYGYTF	TGTGCCAGCAGTTACGACAGCCAATACTATGGCTACACCTTC
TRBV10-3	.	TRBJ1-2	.	CAISEGVFYGYTF	TGTGCCATCAGTGAGGGGGTTTTCTATGGCTACACCTTC
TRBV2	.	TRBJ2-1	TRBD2	CASSDLAGEINEQFF	TGTGCCAGCAGTGACTTAGCGGGGGAGATAAATGAGCAGTTCTTC
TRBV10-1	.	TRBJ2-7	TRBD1	CASSRDRGRVEQYF	TGCGCCAGCAGCCGGGACAGGGGGCGGGTCGAGCAGTACTTC
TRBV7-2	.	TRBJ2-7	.	CASSLVEGLVGGEQYF	TGTGCCAGCAGCTTAGTCGAGGGGCTAGTCGGCGGCGAGCAGTACTTC
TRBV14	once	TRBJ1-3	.	CASRLASGNTIYF	TGTGCCAGCAGACTTGCATCTGGAAACACCATATATTTT